This TCR beta chain was captured by sequencing in a study of cytomegalovirus exposure and HLA in healthy donors. The study, taken as a whole, reports: More than 15,000 TCR beta sequences were associated with HLA alleles at 0.05 false discovery rate in a later analysis. Sequences of the TCR beta chain were said to predict the HLA-A and HLA-B alleles of most subjects accurately.

Donors likely had unrecorded immune exposures despite being nominally healthy when sampled. A multiplex PCR was run with 60 Vbeta primers and 13 Jbeta primers. Clones were read by immunoSEQ multiplex PCR, and TCRdb kept only the in-frame ones, dropping some. The top ten hold 2.5% to 3.5% of the sample, which has about 60,000 clones, around 77% seen once. In regard to this clone: Its matching antigen is unknown.

Deletions cut 0 bases from V and 7 bases from J, with 16 bases between. The CDR3 is 15 amino acids. Germline V gene data show CDR1 as SGHRS and CDR2 as YFSETQ. Sequenced material: PBMCs. This receptor was taken from a woman aged 40 to 50 in good health and CMV-seropositive. The rearrangement joins TRBV5-1 to TRBJ1-1; no definite D call. CDR3 bases: TGCGCCAGCAGCTTGGCCTACGGGGAGGGTGGTGAAGCTTTCTTT. It translates to CASSLAYGEGGEAFF.